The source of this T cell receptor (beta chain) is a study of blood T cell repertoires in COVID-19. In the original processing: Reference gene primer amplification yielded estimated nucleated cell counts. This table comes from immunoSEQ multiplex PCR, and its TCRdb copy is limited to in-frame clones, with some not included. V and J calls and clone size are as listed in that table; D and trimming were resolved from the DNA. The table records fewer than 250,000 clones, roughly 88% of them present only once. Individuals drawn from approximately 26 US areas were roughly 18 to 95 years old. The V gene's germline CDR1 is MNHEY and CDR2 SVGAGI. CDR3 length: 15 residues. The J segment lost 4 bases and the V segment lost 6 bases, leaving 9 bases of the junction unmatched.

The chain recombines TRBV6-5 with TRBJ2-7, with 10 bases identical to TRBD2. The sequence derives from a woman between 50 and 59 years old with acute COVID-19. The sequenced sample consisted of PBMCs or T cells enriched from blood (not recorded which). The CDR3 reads CASSLTSGTGYEQYF. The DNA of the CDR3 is TGTGCCAGCAGCCTTACTAGCGGGACTGGGTACGAGCAGTACTTC.